What follows are 29 T cell receptor beta chains derived from one specimen sequenced in a study of T cells in women clearing cervical HPV infection. Assay used: immunoSEQ multiplex PCR; TCRdb lists only in-frame clones, some missing. Its table lists 25,000 to 35,000 clones. Sequenced material: blood buffy coat. These receptors all stem from a woman between 18 and 70 years old with a cervical HPV16 infection that either progressed to CIN3+ or cleared (not recorded which).

Regarding this clone: The read ends 3 residues before the CDR3 terminus; that terminus is restored from the germline J gene. Other nucleotide sequences from this sample produce the same CDR3. V usage is TRBV6-2 or TRBV6-3 and J usage is TRBJ2-7; possibly TRBD2 for D (6 bases). The germline V and J ends were trimmed by 5 bases and 4 bases, with 9 bases remaining between them. CDR1 and CDR2 (germline): MNHEY, SVGEGT. CDR3 length equals 12 residues. The chain's CDR3 is CASSRSGYEQYF. The sequenced CDR3 bases are TGTGCCAGCAGTCGTAGCGGTTACGAG.

To note about this clone: The read finishes 3 residues shy of the CDR3 end, and the germline J gene is used to complete it. This sequence joins TRBV12-3 or TRBV12-4 and TRBJ2-1, with a tentative D call TRBD1 (5 bases). The V and J ends lost 0 bases and 3 bases respectively, with 12 bases between them. The CDR3 loop spans 16 amino acids. This CDR3 is CASSLARGGSYNEQFF. CDR3 DNA (partial): TGTGCCAGCAGTTTAGCTAGGGGTGGAAGCTACAATGAG.

Of note for this clone: With the read ending 3 residues before the CDR3 end, the germline J gene is used to fill in that end. The chain uses TRBV30 and TRBJ1-1; D gene ambiguous. This CDR3 is built from 14 residues. V lost 0 bases to trimming and J lost 1 base, with 9 bases between them. Germline CDR1 is GTSNPN and CDR2 is SVGIG (reference sequence). The part of the CDR3 DNA that was read is TGTGCCTGGAGTGTGGGCAGGCCGAACACTGAA. The encoded protein is CAWSVGRPNTE. The entire CDR3 reads CAWSVGRPNTEAFF.

With regard to this clone: The read stops 3 residues short of the end of the CDR3; the missing end is completed from the germline J gene. V usage is TRBV19 and J usage is TRBJ1-2; D is possibly TRBD1 (6 bases). The CDR3 totals 15 residues. Germline-derived CDR1 and CDR2 are LNHDA and SQIVND (reference sequence). The CDR3: CASSSSGGALDTYTF. CDR3 bases read: TGTGCCAGTAGTTCTTCCGGGGGGGCTTTAGATACC.

Remarks on this clone: The read halts 3 residues ahead of the CDR3 end, with the missing end drawn from the germline J gene. This rearrangement joins TRBV7-9 to TRBJ1-1; 9 nucleotides match TRBD1. The V gene's germline CDR1 is SEHNR and CDR2 FQNEAQ (reference sequence). The CDR3 runs 15 residues. V was pared by 5 bases and J by 3 bases, with 7 bases of the junction left unmatched. The part of the CDR3 DNA that was read is TGTGCCAGCAGCAAACGGACAGGGGAAGACACTGAA. Its protein is CASSKRTGEDTE. The whole CDR3 region reads CASSKRTGEDTEAFF.

CDR3 bases read: TGTGCCAGCAGAGACACGGGGTATAATTCACCC. Translation gives CASRDTGYNSP. The full CDR3 reads CASRDTGYNSPLHF. The chain couples TRBV6-2 or TRBV6-3 to TRBJ1-6; D not resolved. The read gets to within 3 residues of the CDR3 end, and the germline J gene fills in the rest. The ends were cut back, 6 bases at V and 4 bases at J, with 10 bases in the middle. Germline loops: CDR1 MNHEY, CDR2 SVGEGT. This CDR3 contains 14 residues.

As to this clone: The junction shows a germline mismatch at one end, possibly a read error. The read ends 3 residues shy of where the CDR3 ends; the end is completed using the germline J gene. The same CDR3 is also encoded by other DNA sequences in this sample. V and J are TRBV30 and TRBJ1-3; 7 bases agree with TRBD1. Looked up from germline, CDR1 is GTSNPN and CDR2 is SVGIG (reference sequence). This CDR3 contains 13 residues. The DNA read from the CDR3 is TGTGCCTGGGACAGGGCCTCTGGAAACACA. It is translated as CAWDRASGNT. The entire CDR3 is CAWDRASGNTIYF.

In regard to this clone: The read ends 3 residues shy of where the CDR3 ends; the end is completed using the germline J gene. The V call is TRBV19, the J call TRBJ2-7; 9 bases map to TRBD1. The length of the CDR3 is 14 residues. The germline V gene encodes CDR1 LNHDA and CDR2 SQIVND (reference sequence). Trimming cost V 6 bases and J 5 bases; bases outside gene matches: 8. The covered CDR3 bases are TGTGCCAGTAGCCTGACAGGGGGGGGAAACGAG. It translates to CASSLTGGGNE. The entire CDR3 protein is CASSLTGGGNEQYF.

As for this clone: The read halts 3 residues ahead of the CDR3 end, with the missing end drawn from the germline J gene. The chain is built from TRBV3-1 (or the pseudogene TRBV3-2) and TRBJ1-5; D is uncertain. CDR1 and CDR2 from the germline V gene are LGHDT and YNNKEL (reference sequence). With 0 bases removed from V and 5 bases from J, the gap between germline ends came to 5 bases. The CDR3 is 13 amino acids. CDR3 DNA, as far as it was read: TGTGCCAGCAGCCAAGATCGTCATCAGCCC. Amino acid sequence: CASSQDRHQP. The entire CDR3 protein is CASSQDRHQPQHF.

Of note for this clone: The read halts 3 residues ahead of the CDR3 end, with the missing end drawn from the germline J gene. This chain joins TRBV5-1 and TRBJ2-3; 11 bases map to TRBD2. The length of the CDR3 is 16 residues. J lost 1 base, V lost 4 bases, and 5 bases had no gene match. Germline-derived CDR1 and CDR2 are SGHRS and YFSETQ. The CDR3 DNA, read in part, is TGCGCCAGCAGCACCGCACTAGCGGGGGGCACAGATACG. This codes for CASSTALAGGTDT. The entire CDR3 protein reads CASSTALAGGTDTQYF.

A remark on this clone: The read finishes 3 residues shy of the CDR3 end, and the germline J gene is used to complete it. The V and J genes are TRBV10-3 and TRBJ2-7, with D tentatively TRBD2 (7 bases). The V gene's germline CDR1 is ENHRY and CDR2 SYGVKD. The CDR3 length is 13 residues. With 10 bases removed from V and 2 bases from J, the gap between germline ends came to 15 bases. The CDR3 here is CATKVGGAYEQYF. The CDR3 DNA, read in part, is TGTGCCACCAAGGTAGGGGGGGCCTACGAG.

Worth noting for this clone: From the germline J gene comes the end of the CDR3, since the read stops 3 residues before it. The V gene is TRBV20-1, the J gene TRBJ2-4, with D maybe TRBD2 (6 bases). CDR3 length: 13 amino acids. Germline CDR1 reads DFQATT; CDR2 reads SNEGSKA (reference sequence). V was shortened by 6 bases and J by 3 bases, with 12 bases between the two germline ends. The covered CDR3 bases are TGCAGTGCCGCGGACGGGGGCAAAAACATT. This translates into CSAADGGKNI. The CDR3 reads in full as CSAADGGKNIQYF.

As for this clone: The CDR3 extends 3 residues past the end of the read, so its final part is completed from the germline J gene. The chain is built from TRBV5-4 and TRBJ1-4; D may be TRBD1 (6 bases). CDR1 SGHNT and CDR2 YYREEE come from the germline V gene (reference sequence). The V end lost 0 bases, the J end lost 8 bases, and 14 bases lay between the germline ends. This CDR3 comprises 15 residues. The CDR3 bases that were read are TGTGCCAGCAGCTTGGTCGCAGGGGAAGAGGAAAAA. Amino acids: CASSLVAGEEEK. From start to end, the CDR3 is CASSLVAGEEEKLFF.

Regarding this clone: From the germline J gene comes the end of the CDR3, since the read stops 3 residues before it. The chain is built from TRBV19 and TRBJ1-2; D unclear. This CDR3 has 14 amino acids. The ends were cut back, 2 bases at V and 1 base at J, with 8 bases in the middle. Germline CDR1 and CDR2: LNHDA and SQIVND (reference sequence). CDR3 sequence reads: CASSIWQNNYGYTF. The sequenced CDR3 bases are TGTGCCAGTAGTATATGGCAGAATAACTATGGC. Full variable domain (outside the CDR3, taken from reference TRBV19 and TRBJ1-2): DGGITQSPKYLFRKEGQNVTLSCEQNLNHDAMYWYRQDPGQGLRLIYYSQIVNDFQKGDIAEGYSVSREKKESFPLTVTSAQKNPTAFYLCASSIWQNNYGYTFGSGTRLTVV.

Regarding this clone: The CDR3 end falls 3 residues outside the read, so it is completed with the germline J gene. The chain employs TRBV5-1 and TRBJ1-1, with a weak D call TRBD1 (5 bases). V gave up 4 bases and J gave up 2 bases, with 15 bases separating them. The CDR3 consists of 15 residues. CDR1 and CDR2 (germline): SGHRS, YFSETQ. The covered CDR3 bases are TGCGCCAGCAGCATCCTCCCCGGGGGAAACACTGAA. Amino acids: CASSILPGGNTE. The entire CDR3 protein reads CASSILPGGNTEAFF.

As concerns this clone: The read terminates 3 residues before the CDR3 end, so the remaining end is supplied by the germline J gene. The V and J genes are TRBV29-1 and TRBJ1-1; 9 bases line up with TRBD1. The germline V gene has CDR1 SQVTM and CDR2 ANQGSEA. V gave up 6 bases and J gave up 4 bases; unmatched junction bases: 6. This CDR3 comprises 13 residues. The CDR3 loop is CSVGTGSGTEAFF. CDR3 DNA (partial): TGCAGCGTAGGGACAGGGTCGGGCACTGAA.

Of note for this clone: The read comes to an end 3 residues before the CDR3 does, leaving the germline J gene to fill in the end. The chain recombines TRBV6-1 with TRBJ1-2, with 11 bases identical to TRBD1. Unmatched junction bases numbered 6, after V lost 2 bases and J lost 7 bases. The germline gives CDR1 MNHNS, CDR2 SASEGT. This CDR3 spans 15 amino acids. This CDR3 reads CASSELGQGAFGYTF. The DNA read from the CDR3 is TGTGCCAGCAGTGAACTTGGACAGGGGGCGTTTGGC.

About this clone: The read comes to an end 3 residues before the CDR3 does, leaving the germline J gene to fill in the end. The V and J genes are TRBV6-1 and TRBJ1-2, with D possibly being TRBD1 (6 bases). CDR3 length equals 15 residues. V gave up 3 bases and J gave up 4 bases, with 15 bases separating them. The germline gives CDR1 MNHNS, CDR2 SASEGT. The sequenced part of the CDR3 DNA is TGTGCCAGCAGTGAGGCGACAGGTACGCTCTATGGC. This codes for CASSEATGTLYG. The CDR3 as a whole reads CASSEATGTLYGYTF.

A note on this clone: The read is 3 residues too short to cover the CDR3 end, so that end is filled in from the germline J gene. The chain combines TRBV30 with TRBJ2-1, with D hard to call. The length of the CDR3 is 15 residues. V was cut by 4 bases and J by 0 bases, with 13 bases left in between. Germline-derived CDR1 and CDR2 are GTSNPN and SVGIG (reference sequence). The part of the CDR3 DNA that was read is TGTGCCTGGACACTCTACGAGAGCTCCTACAATGAG. It is translated as CAWTLYESSYNE. The CDR3 in its entirety is CAWTLYESSYNEQFF.

Comment on this clone: The read ends 3 residues before the CDR3 terminus; that terminus is restored from the germline J gene. The V gene is TRBV11-2, the J gene TRBJ2-3, with D perhaps matching TRBD2 (6 bases). Looked up from germline, CDR1 is SGHAT and CDR2 is FQNNGV. The CDR3 covers 15 residues. V gave up 3 bases and J gave up 2 bases, with 12 bases separating them. The DNA read from the CDR3 is TGTGCCAGCAGCTTTAACAGCGGGTCCACAGATACG. Translated, it gives CASSFNSGSTDT. The whole CDR3 sequence reads CASSFNSGSTDTQYF.

With regard to this clone: The CDR3 end lies 3 residues beyond the end of the read and is filled in from the germline J gene. This rearrangement joins TRBV20-1 to TRBJ2-2; 10 nucleotides match TRBD2. Per the germline V gene, CDR1 is DFQATT and CDR2 is SNEGSKA (reference sequence). The CDR3 has 17 residues. J lost 3 bases, V lost 2 bases, and 9 bases had no gene match. Here the CDR3 reads CSARPPLSGRDTGELFF. The part of the CDR3 DNA that was read is TGCAGTGCTAGACCGCCGCTGAGCGGGAGGGACACCGGGGAG.

A word on this clone: With the read ending 3 residues before the CDR3 end, the germline J gene is used to fill in that end. The chain carries TRBV30 and TRBJ2-7, with 8 bases that match TRBD1. The CDR3 is 14 residues long. Germline V lookup: CDR1 GTSNPN, CDR2 SVGIG (reference sequence). V lost 2 bases and J lost 1; bases outside the gene matches: 4. The chain's CDR3 is CAWSPTGGSYEQYF. The CDR3 bases that were read are TGTGCCTGGAGTCCTACAGGGGGATCCTACGAG.

Note on this clone: The DNA ends 3 residues before the CDR3 does, and the rest of the CDR3 is filled in from the germline J gene. The chain has TRBV13 and TRBJ2-1, with 8 bases identical to TRBD2. The germline V gene has CDR1 PRHDT and CDR2 FYEKMQ (reference sequence). The V gene end was trimmed by 5 bases and the J gene end by 9 bases; junction bases not matched to a gene: 12. The CDR3 extends over 15 amino acids. CDR3 DNA (partial): TGTGCCAGCAGCACCCGGACTAGCACGGCGGGTGAG. Translated, it gives CASSTRTSTAGE. The CDR3, in full, reads CASSTRTSTAGEQFF.

With regard to this clone: The observed sequence ends 3 residues before the CDR3 terminus, with the missing tail filled in from the germline J gene. This rearrangement joins TRBV7-3 to TRBJ2-7; 8 bases line up with TRBD1. The germline gives CDR1 SGHTA, CDR2 FQGTGA. V was clipped by 5 bases and J by 5 bases; unmatched bases: 8. The CDR3 is 14 amino acids. CDR3 bases read: TGTGCCAGCAGCCCCCAGACAGGGGTCGACGAG. It codes for CASSPQTGVDE. The whole CDR3 protein is CASSPQTGVDEQYF.

With respect to this clone: Read coverage stops 3 residues before the CDR3 terminus; the germline J gene supplies the remainder. J is TRBJ2-4 and V is TRBV18, with 7 bases lining up with TRBD1. Germline CDR1 KGHSH, CDR2 LQKENI. V was pared by 3 bases and J by 6 bases, with 8 bases of the junction left unmatched. The CDR3 contains 15 residues. Partial CDR3 DNA: TGTGCCAGCTCACCTTCCATTCGACAGGGAAACATT. It codes for CASSPSIRQGNI. Given in full, the CDR3 is CASSPSIRQGNIQYF.

Worth noting for this clone: The read terminates 3 residues before the CDR3 end, so the remaining end is supplied by the germline J gene. This rearrangement joins TRBV7-9 to TRBJ1-2, with 7 bases matching TRBD1. CDR3 length: 12 amino acids. The germline V gene has CDR1 SEHNR and CDR2 FQNEAQ (reference sequence). The CDR3 reads CASSFGTAWYTF. The CDR3 DNA, read in part, is TGTGCCAGCAGCTTTGGGACAGCCTGG. Full variable domain (rest looked up from reference TRBV7-9 and TRBJ1-2): DTGVSQNPRHKITKRGQNVTFRCDPISEHNRLYWYRQTLGQGPEFLTYFQNEAQLEKSRLLSDRFSAERPKGSFSTLEIQRTEQGDSAMYLCASSFGTAWYTFGSGTRLTVV.

As for this clone: From the germline J gene comes the end of the CDR3, since the read stops 3 residues before it. The chain joins TRBV19 to TRBJ2-1; maybe TRBD1 (5 bases). CDR3 length: 15 amino acids. V lost 1 base to trimming and J lost 8 bases, with 15 bases between them. The germline gives CDR1 LNHDA, CDR2 SQIVND (reference sequence). CDR3 DNA, as far as it was read: TGTGCCAGTAGTATAGGGGGCCGGATCCTCGATGAG. This sequence encodes CASSIGGRILDE. The full-length CDR3 reads as CASSIGGRILDEQFF.

Of note for this clone: The read finishes 3 residues shy of the CDR3 end, and the germline J gene is used to complete it. This chain connects TRBV30 to TRBJ1-2; D may be TRBD1 (5 bases). CDR1 and CDR2 from the germline V gene are GTSNPN and SVGIG (reference sequence). This CDR3 has 13 residues. V dropped 4 bases and J dropped 3 bases, with 12 bases sitting between them. The chain's CDR3 is CAWNPGPHYGYTF. CDR3 DNA (partial): TGTGCCTGGAACCCAGGGCCCCACTATGGC.

Comments on this clone: The DNA ends 3 residues before the CDR3 does, and the rest of the CDR3 is filled in from the germline J gene. The rearrangement joins TRBV20-1 to TRBJ1-1; 7 bases agree with TRBD1. Germline V gene sequence: CDR1 DFQATT, CDR2 SNEGSKA (reference sequence). The CDR3 runs to 13 residues. V lost 5 bases and J lost 5; bases outside the gene matches: 8. This CDR3 is CSARRDSWTEAFF. The covered CDR3 bases are TGCAGTGCTCGTCGGGACAGTTGGACTGAA.